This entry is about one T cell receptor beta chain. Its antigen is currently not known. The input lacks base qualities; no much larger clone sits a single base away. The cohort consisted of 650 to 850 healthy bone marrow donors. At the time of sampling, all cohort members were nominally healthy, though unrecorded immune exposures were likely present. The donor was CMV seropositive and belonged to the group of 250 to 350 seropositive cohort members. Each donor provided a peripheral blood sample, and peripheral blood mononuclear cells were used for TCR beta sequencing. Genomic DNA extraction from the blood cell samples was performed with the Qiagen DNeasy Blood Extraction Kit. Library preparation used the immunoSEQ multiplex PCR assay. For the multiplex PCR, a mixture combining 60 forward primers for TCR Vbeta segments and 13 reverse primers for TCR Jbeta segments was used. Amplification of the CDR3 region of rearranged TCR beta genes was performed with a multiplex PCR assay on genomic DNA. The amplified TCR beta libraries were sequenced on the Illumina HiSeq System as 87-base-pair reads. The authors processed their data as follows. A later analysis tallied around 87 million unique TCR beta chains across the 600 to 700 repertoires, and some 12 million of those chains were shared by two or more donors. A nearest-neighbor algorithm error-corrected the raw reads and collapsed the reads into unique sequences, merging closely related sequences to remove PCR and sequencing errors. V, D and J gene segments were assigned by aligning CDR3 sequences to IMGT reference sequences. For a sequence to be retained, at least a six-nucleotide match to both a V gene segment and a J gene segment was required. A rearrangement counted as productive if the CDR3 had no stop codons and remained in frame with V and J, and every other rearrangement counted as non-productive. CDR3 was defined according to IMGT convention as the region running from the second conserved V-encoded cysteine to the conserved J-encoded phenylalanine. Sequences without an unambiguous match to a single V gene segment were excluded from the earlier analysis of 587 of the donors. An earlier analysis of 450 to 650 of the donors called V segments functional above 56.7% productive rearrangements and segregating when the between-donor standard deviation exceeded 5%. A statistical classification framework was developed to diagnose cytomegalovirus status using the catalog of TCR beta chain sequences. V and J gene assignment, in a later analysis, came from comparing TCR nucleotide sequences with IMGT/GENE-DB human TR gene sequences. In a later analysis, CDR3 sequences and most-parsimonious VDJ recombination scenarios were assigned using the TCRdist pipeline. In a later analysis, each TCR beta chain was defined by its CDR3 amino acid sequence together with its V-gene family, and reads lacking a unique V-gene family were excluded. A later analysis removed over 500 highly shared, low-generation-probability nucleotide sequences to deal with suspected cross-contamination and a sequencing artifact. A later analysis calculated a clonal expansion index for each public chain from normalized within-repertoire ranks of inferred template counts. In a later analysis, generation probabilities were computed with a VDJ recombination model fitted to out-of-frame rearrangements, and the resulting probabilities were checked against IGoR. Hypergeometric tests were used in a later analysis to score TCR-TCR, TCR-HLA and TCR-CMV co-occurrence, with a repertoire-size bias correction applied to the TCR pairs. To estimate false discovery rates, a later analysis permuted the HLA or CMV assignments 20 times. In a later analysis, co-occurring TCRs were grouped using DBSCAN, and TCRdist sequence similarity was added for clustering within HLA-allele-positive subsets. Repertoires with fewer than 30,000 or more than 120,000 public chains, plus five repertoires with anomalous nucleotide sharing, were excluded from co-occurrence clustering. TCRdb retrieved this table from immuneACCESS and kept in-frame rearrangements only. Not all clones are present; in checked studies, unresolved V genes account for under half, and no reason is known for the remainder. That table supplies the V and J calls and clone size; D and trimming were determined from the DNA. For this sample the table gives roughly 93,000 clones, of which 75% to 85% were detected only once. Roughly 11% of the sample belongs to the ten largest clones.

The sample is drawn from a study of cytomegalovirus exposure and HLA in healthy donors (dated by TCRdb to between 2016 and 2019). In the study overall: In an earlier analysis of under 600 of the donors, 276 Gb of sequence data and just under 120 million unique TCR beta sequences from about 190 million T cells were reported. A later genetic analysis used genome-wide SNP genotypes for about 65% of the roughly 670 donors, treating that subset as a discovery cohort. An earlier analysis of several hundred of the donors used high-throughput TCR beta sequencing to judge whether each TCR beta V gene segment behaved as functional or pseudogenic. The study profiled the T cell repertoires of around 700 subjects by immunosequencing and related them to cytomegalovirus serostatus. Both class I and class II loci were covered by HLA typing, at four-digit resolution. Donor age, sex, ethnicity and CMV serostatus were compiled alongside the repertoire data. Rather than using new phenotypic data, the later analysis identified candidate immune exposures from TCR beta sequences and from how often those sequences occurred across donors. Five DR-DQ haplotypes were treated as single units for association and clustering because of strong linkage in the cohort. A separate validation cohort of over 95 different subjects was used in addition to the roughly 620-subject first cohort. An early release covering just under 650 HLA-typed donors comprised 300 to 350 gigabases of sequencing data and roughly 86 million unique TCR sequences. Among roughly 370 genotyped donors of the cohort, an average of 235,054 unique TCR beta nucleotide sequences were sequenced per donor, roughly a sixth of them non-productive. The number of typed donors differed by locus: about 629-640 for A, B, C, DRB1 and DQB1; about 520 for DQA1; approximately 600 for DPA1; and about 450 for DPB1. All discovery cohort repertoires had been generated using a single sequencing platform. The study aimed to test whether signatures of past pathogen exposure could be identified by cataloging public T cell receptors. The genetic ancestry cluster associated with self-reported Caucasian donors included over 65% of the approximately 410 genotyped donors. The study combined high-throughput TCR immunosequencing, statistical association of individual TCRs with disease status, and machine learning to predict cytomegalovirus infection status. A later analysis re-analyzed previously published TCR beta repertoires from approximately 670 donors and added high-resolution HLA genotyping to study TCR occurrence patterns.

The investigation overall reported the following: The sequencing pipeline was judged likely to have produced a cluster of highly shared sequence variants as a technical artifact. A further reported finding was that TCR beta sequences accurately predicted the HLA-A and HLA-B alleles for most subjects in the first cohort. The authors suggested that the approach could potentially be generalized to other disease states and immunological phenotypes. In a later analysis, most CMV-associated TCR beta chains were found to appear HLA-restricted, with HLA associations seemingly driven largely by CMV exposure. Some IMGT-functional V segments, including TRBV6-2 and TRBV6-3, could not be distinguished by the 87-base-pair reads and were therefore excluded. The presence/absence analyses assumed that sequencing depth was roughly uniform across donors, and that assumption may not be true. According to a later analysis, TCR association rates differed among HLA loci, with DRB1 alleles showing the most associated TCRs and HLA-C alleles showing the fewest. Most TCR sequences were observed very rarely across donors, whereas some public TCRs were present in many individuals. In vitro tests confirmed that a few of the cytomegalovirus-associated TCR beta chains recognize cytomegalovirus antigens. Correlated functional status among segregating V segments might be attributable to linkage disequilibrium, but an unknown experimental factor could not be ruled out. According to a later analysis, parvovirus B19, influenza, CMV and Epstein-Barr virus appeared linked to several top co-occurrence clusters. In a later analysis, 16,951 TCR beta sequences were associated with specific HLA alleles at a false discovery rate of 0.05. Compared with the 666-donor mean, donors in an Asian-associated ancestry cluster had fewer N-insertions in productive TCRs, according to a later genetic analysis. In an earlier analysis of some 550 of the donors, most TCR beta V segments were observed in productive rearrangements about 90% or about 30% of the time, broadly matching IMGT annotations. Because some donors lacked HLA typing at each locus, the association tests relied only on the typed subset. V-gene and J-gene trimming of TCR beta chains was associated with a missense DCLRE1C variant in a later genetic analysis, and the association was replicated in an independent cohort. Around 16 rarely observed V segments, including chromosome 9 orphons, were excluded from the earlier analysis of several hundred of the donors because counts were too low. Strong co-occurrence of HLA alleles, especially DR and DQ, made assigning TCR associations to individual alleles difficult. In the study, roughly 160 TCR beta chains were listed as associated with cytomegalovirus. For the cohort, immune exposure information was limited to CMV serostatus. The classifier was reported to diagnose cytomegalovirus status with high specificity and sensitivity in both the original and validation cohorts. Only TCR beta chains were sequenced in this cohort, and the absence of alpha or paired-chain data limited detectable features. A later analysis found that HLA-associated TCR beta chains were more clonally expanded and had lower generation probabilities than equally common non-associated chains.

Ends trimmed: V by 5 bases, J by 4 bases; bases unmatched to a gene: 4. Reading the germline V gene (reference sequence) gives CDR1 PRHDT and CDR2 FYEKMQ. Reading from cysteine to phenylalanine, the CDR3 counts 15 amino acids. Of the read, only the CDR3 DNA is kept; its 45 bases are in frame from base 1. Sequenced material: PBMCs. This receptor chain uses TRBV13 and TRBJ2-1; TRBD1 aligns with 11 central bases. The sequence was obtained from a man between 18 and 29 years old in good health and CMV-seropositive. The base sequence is TGTGCCAGCAGCCGTGGACAGGGGGCTTACAATGAGCAGTTCTTC. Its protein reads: CASSRGQGAYNEQFF.